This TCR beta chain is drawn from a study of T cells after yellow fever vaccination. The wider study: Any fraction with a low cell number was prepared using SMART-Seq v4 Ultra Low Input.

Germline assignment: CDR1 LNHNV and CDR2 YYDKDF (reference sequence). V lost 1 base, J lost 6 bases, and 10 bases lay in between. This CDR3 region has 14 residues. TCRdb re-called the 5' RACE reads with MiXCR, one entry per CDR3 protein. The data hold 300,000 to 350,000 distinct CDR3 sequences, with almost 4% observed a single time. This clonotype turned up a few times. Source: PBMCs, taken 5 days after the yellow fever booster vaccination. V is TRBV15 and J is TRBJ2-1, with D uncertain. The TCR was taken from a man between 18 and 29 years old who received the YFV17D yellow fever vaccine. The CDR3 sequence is CATSRGSGPNEQFF. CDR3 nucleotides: TGTGCCACCAGCAGAGGGTCGGGCCCCAATGAGCAGTTCTTC.